The 15 T cell receptor beta chains reported below all come from one sample, sequenced in a study of vaccination and CD4 T cells after COVID-19. The assay that was used to sequence DNA from cultured CD4+ T cells was the Oncomine TCR Beta short-read assay. TCRdb reanalysed the PCR reads using MiXCR and keeps one entry per CDR3 protein. Among 11,000 to 15,000 distinct CDR3 sequences listed, 20% to 25% were seen once. The treatment was: approximately nine-day PBMC culture with coronavirus spike peptide pools or control peptides (ViraFEST assay). No cognate antigen is known for these TCRs. The sample was cultured CD4+ T cells from blood. The receptors were sampled from a human donor with COVID-19.

This clonotype came up a few times. J is TRBJ1-6 and V is TRBV25-1; D remains ambiguous. CDR3 length: 15 amino acids. Trimming stripped 0 bases from V and 4 bases from J, with 7 bases between. Germline CDR1 is MGHDK and CDR2 is SYGVNS. CDR3 residues: CASSEYEGYNSPLHF. DNA of the CDR3: TGTGCCAGCAGTGAATATGAGGGATATAATTCACCCCTCCACTTT.

The chain is built from TRBV29-1 and TRBJ2-7; D remains ambiguous. The CDR3 loop spans 12 amino acids. CDR1 and CDR2 (germline): SQVTM, ANQGSEA. Trimming pared 0 bases from V and 5 bases from J, leaving 8 bases between. The CDR3 nucleotides are TGCAGCGTTGAAGAGGGGTTACACGAGCAGTACTTC. It yields the protein CSVEEGLHEQYF.

The chain has TRBV10-3 and TRBJ1-2; D is perhaps TRBD1 (5 bases). V lost 4 bases to trimming and J lost 4 bases, with 13 bases between them. The CDR3 has 14 residues. The germline CDR1 and CDR2 sequences are ENHRY and SYGVKD. The CDR3 reads CAISGDSRVYGYTF. The CDR3 DNA is TGTGCCATCAGTGGCGACAGCAGGGTCTATGGCTACACCTTC.

This clonotype was observed a few times. The J gene is TRBJ1-1, the V gene TRBV7-6, with D possibly TRBD1 on 5 matching bases. This CDR3 spans 15 amino acids. Per germline, CDR1 SGHVS and CDR2 FNYEAQ. V was cut by 1 base and J by 4 bases, with 13 bases left in between. Written as DNA, the CDR3 is TGTGCCAGCAGCTTAGTCGGGGGAGTCGGCACTGAAGCTTTCTTT. This codes for CASSLVGGVGTEAFF.

The rearrangement joins TRBV7-9 to TRBJ1-6; 7 bases are a match to TRBD1. The CDR3 consists of 15 residues. After removal of 8 bases from V and 9 bases from J, the junction contained 13 bases not matched to a gene. CDR1 is SEHNR, CDR2 FQNEAQ, per germline (reference sequence). This chain's CDR3 is CASGHTRQGASPLHF. CDR3 bases: TGTGCCAGCGGACATACAAGACAGGGCGCTTCACCCCTCCACTTT.

This clonotype is deemed medium-sized. The J gene is TRBJ1-6, the V gene TRBV25-1; unclear D gene. Trimming cost V 1 base and J 11 bases, with 12 bases left between them. This CDR3 comprises 14 residues. Germline CDR1 and CDR2: MGHDK and SYGVNS. CDR3 amino acids: CASSEWAVRTPLHF. In nucleotides, the CDR3 is TGTGCCAGCAGTGAATGGGCGGTCAGGACACCCCTCCACTTT.

This clonotype has more than one count but fewer than ten. This chain's CDR3 is CASSIVGIQPQHF. For the CDR3, the DNA is TGTGCCAGTAGTATAGTCGGGATTCAGCCCCAGCATTTT. The chain carries TRBV19 and TRBJ1-5; D is unclear. V was clipped by 1 base and J by 6 bases, with 7 bases between them. The V gene's germline CDR1 is LNHDA and CDR2 SQIVND (reference sequence). The CDR3 sequence is 13 residues long.

The CDR3 bases are TGCAGTGCTAGAGGTCGTGCCTTTACTAGCACAGATACGCAGTATTTT. It specifies CSARGRAFTSTDTQYF. The chain carries TRBV20-1 and TRBJ2-3, with unresolved D. Trimming pared 1 base from V and 0 bases from J, leaving 14 bases between. CDR1 is DFQATT, CDR2 SNEGSKA, per germline (reference sequence). The CDR3 length is 16 residues.

This clonotype is judged medium-sized. The chain carries TRBV19 and TRBJ1-5; 8 nucleotides align to TRBD1. The CDR3 covers 15 residues. Germline assignment: CDR1 LNHDA and CDR2 SQIVND (reference sequence). Trimming cost V 7 bases and J 4 bases; bases outside gene matches: 9. Here the CDR3 reads CASTPQGGANQPQHF. In DNA, the CDR3 is TGTGCCAGTACCCCACAGGGGGGGGCTAATCAGCCCCAGCATTTT.

The rearrangement uses TRBV6-2 or TRBV6-3 and TRBJ1-2, with TRBD1 matching over 8 bases. V was clipped by 6 bases and J by 3 bases; unmatched bases: 6. Germline lookup yields CDR1 MNHEY and CDR2 SVGEGT. The CDR3 is made up of 14 amino acids. The CDR3 loop is CASRRTGTDYGYTF. In nucleotides, the CDR3 is TGTGCCAGCAGGCGGACAGGGACGGACTATGGCTACACCTTC.

The rearrangement links TRBV5-1 to TRBJ1-1; D is possibly TRBD1 (5 bases). The germline CDR1 and CDR2 sequences are SGHRS and YFSETQ. The CDR3 contains 14 residues. With 0 bases removed from V and 7 bases from J, the gap between germline ends came to 13 bases. The CDR3 sequence is CASSLDGGEGEAFF. The CDR3, as DNA: TGCGCCAGCAGCTTGGATGGGGGGGAGGGTGAAGCTTTCTTT.

The rearrangement uses TRBV2 and TRBJ1-2; 8 nucleotides line up with TRBD1. This CDR3 comprises 13 residues. The junction had 0 bases not matched to a gene; V was cut back by 2 bases and J by 4 bases. Per the germline V gene, CDR1 is SNHLY and CDR2 is FYNNEI. Written as DNA, the CDR3 is TGTGCCAGCAGTGAACAGGGGGCCTATGGCTACACCTTC. It specifies CASSEQGAYGYTF.

The chain couples TRBV24-1 to TRBJ2-2, with a tentative D call TRBD1 (7 bases). The V gene lost 6 bases and the J gene lost 9 bases, with 19 bases spanning the gap. This CDR3 contains 15 residues. Germline V gives CDR1 KGHDR, CDR2 SFDVKD. CDR3 region: CATSKGQLGGRELFF. The DNA for the CDR3 is TGTGCCACCAGTAAGGGACAGCTGGGGGGCCGGGAGCTGTTTTTT.

V and J are TRBV7-3 and TRBJ2-1; either TRBD1 or TRBD2 may fit D (5 bases each). This CDR3 has 13 amino acids. V was pared by 1 base and J by 6 bases, with 7 bases between. CDR1 and CDR2 (germline): SGHTA, FQGTGA. CDR3 nucleotides: TGTGCCAGCAGCTTAAGAGGGGTCAATGAGCAGTTCTTC. Protein sequence: CASSLRGVNEQFF.

V is TRBV3-1 and J is TRBJ2-7, with a tentative D call TRBD2 (5 bases). This CDR3 spans 11 amino acids. Germline CDR1 and CDR2: LGHDT and YNNKEL (reference sequence). The V end lost 2 bases, the J end lost 13 bases, and 12 bases lay between the germline ends. This chain's CDR3 is CASSQQGLAYF. For the CDR3, the DNA is TGTGCCAGCAGCCAACAAGGCCTAGCTTACTTC.